Reported below is one T cell receptor (beta chain). This clonotype is medium-sized (0.01 to 0.1%). The target of this receptor is not known. Per-nucleotide qualities are absent, and no much larger clonotype sits a single base away. The trim is 6 bases for V and 7 bases for J, with a gap of 23 bases between the germline ends. The CDR3 runs 16 amino acids, cysteine and phenylalanine included. The kept DNA is CDR3 alone, 48 bases in frame from the first base. Taken from the germline V gene, the CDR1 and CDR2 loops are SGHDT and YYEEEE. The record originates from a study. This sample was sequenced with an Illumina MiSeq. The raw public data were reprocessed by TCRdb itself: fastp quality trimming at Q25, MiXCR clonotype calling, in-frame beta chains only. Merged by CDR3 protein, the rows form single entries marked with the most common genes and DNA. In this sample the table shows about 4,500 distinct CDR3 sequences, around 8.1% of which occur a single time. The leading ten clones occupy 8.7% of the sample.

Rearrangement joined TRBV5-6 to TRBJ2-1, with a weak D call of TRBD2 (6 bases match). The clonotype was recovered from a human donor with rheumatoid arthritis. Specimen: CD4+ T cells from synovial fluid. The DNA sequence is TGTGCCAGCACCCGGGACTGGGGAACACTTGGGAATGAGCAGTTCTTC. The resulting protein is CASTRDWGTLGNEQFF.